This entry describes one T cell receptor (beta chain). There are many counts of this clonotype. It lacks a known antigen. Base qualities are not recorded, but no much larger clone differs from it by a single base. Every donor was a healthy Caucasian. The twin cohort consisted of three pairs of female monozygotic twins, all aged roughly 18 to 29 years. CD4+ and CD8+ T cell populations were isolated with positive isolation kits from Invitrogen. This sample was included in a study of identical twins (dated by TCRdb to between 2015 and 2016). About the study as a whole: To test whether fetal clonotypes persist, the study used deep sequencing on TCR alpha and beta repertoires from monozygotic twins, unrelated adults of various ages, and cord blood. Replicate twin experiments were performed at different times using different library preparation protocols to rule out contamination. Broader findings and caveats from the paper: Excess twin sharing in beta out-of-frame sequences was weaker because fewer shared sequences lowered the signal-to-noise ratio. Abundant cord blood beta clonotypes had fewer insertions, young adult naive repertoires showed a similar but weaker trend, and memory repertoires showed no such trend. In monozygotic twins, recombination models systematically underestimated out-of-frame TCR alpha sharing, but the models matched the sharing seen between unrelated individuals. Because the same donors could not be followed over many years, the conclusions relied on cross-sectional statistical analysis. Compared with coincidental sharing between unrelated individuals, an excess of low generation-probability sequences was observed among out-of-frame TCR alpha sequences shared between twins. Zero-insertion analyses could be partly confounded by invariant T cells such as MAIT and iNKT, though diverse VJ usage argued against such confounding for most clonotypes.

Libraries were made using 5' RACE. The sequencer listed for this sample is Illumina HiSeq 2000. Template switching introduced a universal primer binding site; the final cDNA contained a unique molecular identifier, enabling accurate counting of TCR cDNA molecules. Specific primers in the conserved constant-segment region were used to synthesize first-strand cDNA for TCR alpha and beta chains. To control for contamination, every cDNA library carried two barcodes: a SMART-Mk sample barcode plus Illumina barcodes. TruSeq adapter sequences along with Illumina sample barcodes were introduced in two successive PCR steps. The Illumina HiSeq platform was used with custom primers to sequence TCR alpha and beta cDNA libraries. For the original study's pipeline: Unique molecular identifiers were extracted from raw reads with MiGEC, and CDR3 positions were determined with MiXCR. For each individual, recombination models were inferred using an EM algorithm with the repgenHMM and IGoR tools. Shared clonotype analysis was performed with the tcR package in R, normalizing sharing by the product of cloneset sizes. To study raw recombination without the effects of thymic and clonal selection, out-of-frame nonproductive sequences were analyzed. The public reads were run again by TCRdb, first through fastp at Q25 and then through MiXCR, and only productive beta chains were kept. For every CDR3 protein sequence, its rows merge into one entry that carries the most common genes and DNA. The V and J calls were not made by the authors but by TCRdb's processing. The table for this sample lists under 350,000 distinct CDR3 sequences; 7.5% to 9.5% of them were counted only once. The ten largest clonotypes hold roughly 6.4% of the sample.

V has 6 bases trimmed and J has 5 bases trimmed; junction bases matching no gene number 9. The germline V gene (reference sequence) provides CDR1 SEHNR and CDR2 FQNEAQ. Its CDR3 holds 16 amino acids, cysteine through phenylalanine. The sequence is cut down to CDR3 DNA, 48 bases in frame from base 1. Another study also made use of these data, one on yellow fever vaccine responses in identical twins. The second study also describes: According to the authors, in identical twins the way T cells responded to vaccination appeared partly convergent and partly personalized. The study precisely tracked vaccine-responding T cell clones in identical twins.

The source is a woman younger than 30 in good health. Sequenced input: CD8+ T cells sorted from blood. The chain was built from TRBV7-9 and TRBJ2-6, and 8 junctional nucleotides match TRBD1. The nucleotides are TGTGCCAGCAGACTACCCGGACAGGGTAGGGCCAACGTCCTGACTTTC. Its product reads: CASRLPGQGRANVLTF.